Listed here are 8 T cell receptor beta chains from one sample, sequenced in a study of T cells in Graves' hyperthyroidism and ophthalmopathy. The investigators amplified TCR beta CDR3 regions from RNA transcripts. Researchers ran a first-round RT-PCR on the TCR CDR3 using the HTBI primer set. TCRdb processed the multiplex PCR reads anew with MiXCR; each CDR3 protein has one entry. Of about 350,000 distinct CDR3 sequences listed, about 20% were seen once; the top ten hold about 3.5%. Sequenced material: blood. These receptor sequences come from a woman aged 18-29 years with Graves' hyperthyroidism.

Here the CDR3 reads CASSFRRANTGELFF. As DNA, the CDR3 is TGTGCCAGCAGTTTTCGGCGGGCTAACACCGGGGAGCTGTTTTTT. The chain uses TRBV12-3 or TRBV12-4 and TRBJ2-2; D is possibly TRBD2 (5 bases). Trimming shortened V by 3 bases and J by 2 bases, and 10 bases separated the two germline ends. This CDR3 has 15 residues.

As concerns this clonotype: Since a much larger clone is just one base distant, this may be a read error. The gene calls are TRBV7-3 and TRBJ2-5, with TRBD2 matching over 8 bases. The germline gives CDR1 SGHTA, CDR2 FQGTGA. This CDR3 is built from 15 residues. The CDR3 spells CASSFLAGREESQYF. In DNA, the CDR3 is TGTGCCAGCAGCTTTCTAGCGGGTCGAGAAGAGAGCCAGTACTTC.

This clonotype has ten or more counts. This sequence joins TRBV6-5 and TRBJ2-7, with TRBD1 matching 7 bases. The germline V gene encodes CDR1 MNHEY and CDR2 SVGAGI. The junction had 10 bases not matched to a gene; V was cut back by 0 bases and J by 2 bases. This CDR3 is built from 17 residues. The CDR3 nucleotides are TGTGCCAGCAGTTACTCGACCGTCCCAGGGGGTGCCTACGAGCAGTACTTC. Translation: CASSYSTVPGGAYEQYF.

This clonotype was seen only a few times. This could be a read error, since a much larger clone is one nucleotide away. J is TRBJ1-5 and V is TRBV28; a possible D gene is TRBD1 (5 bases). This CDR3 contains 14 residues. CDR1 MDHEN and CDR2 SYDVKM come from the germline V gene. Deletions cut 3 bases from V and 6 bases from J, with 12 bases between. CDR3 sequence reads: CASSFVGPSQPQHF. The CDR3 DNA follows: TGTGCCAGCAGTTTTGTGGGGCCCAGTCAGCCCCAGCATTTT.

At least ten counts were recorded for this clonotype. The chain combines TRBV19 with TRBJ2-5, with 7 bases aligning to TRBD1. This CDR3 has 14 amino acids. Losses at the gene ends were 5 bases for V and 4 bases for J; bases not matched to a gene: 7. Germline assignment: CDR1 LNHDA and CDR2 SQIVND (reference sequence). Here the CDR3 DNA reads TGTGCCAGTAGTTCGGGACAGTGGGTAGAGACCCAGTACTTC. Translating gives CASSSGQWVETQYF.

This chain's CDR3 is CSAKPQQGGVTEAFF. In DNA, the CDR3 is TGCAGTGCTAAGCCCCAACAGGGTGGGGTCACTGAAGCTTTCTTT. The genes are TRBV20-1 and TRBJ1-1, with D maybe TRBD1 (6 bases). The CDR3 is made up of 15 amino acids. V was trimmed by 4 bases and J by 4 bases, leaving 19 bases between them. CDR1 is DFQATT and CDR2 is SNEGSKA in the germline V gene (reference sequence).

This clonotype was observed at least ten times. The chain is built from TRBV20-1 and TRBJ1-1; no reliable D call. Per the germline V gene, CDR1 is DFQATT and CDR2 is SNEGSKA (reference sequence). This CDR3 is 10 amino acids long. V was shortened by 5 bases and J by 5 bases, with 6 bases between the two germline ends. CDR3 DNA: TGCAGTGCTCCCGGGACTGAAGCTTTCTTT. It codes for CSAPGTEAFF.

This clonotype was picked up many times. J is TRBJ1-2 and V is TRBV29-1, with a possible D match to TRBD1 (6 bases). V was pared by 2 bases and J by 5 bases, with 12 bases between. The CDR3 has 13 amino acids. CDR1 and CDR2 from the germline V gene are SQVTM and ANQGSEA. In DNA form, the CDR3 reads TGCAGCGTTGAACCAGGGGTGGAATATGGCTACACCTTC. Protein sequence: CSVEPGVEYGYTF. Complete variable domain (other parts from reference TRBV29-1 and TRBJ1-2): SAVISQKPSRDICQRGTSLTIQCQVDSQVTMMFWYRQQPGQSLTLIATANQGSEATYESGFVIDKFPISRPNLTFSTLTVSNMSPEDSSIYLCSVEPGVEYGYTFGSGTRLTVV.